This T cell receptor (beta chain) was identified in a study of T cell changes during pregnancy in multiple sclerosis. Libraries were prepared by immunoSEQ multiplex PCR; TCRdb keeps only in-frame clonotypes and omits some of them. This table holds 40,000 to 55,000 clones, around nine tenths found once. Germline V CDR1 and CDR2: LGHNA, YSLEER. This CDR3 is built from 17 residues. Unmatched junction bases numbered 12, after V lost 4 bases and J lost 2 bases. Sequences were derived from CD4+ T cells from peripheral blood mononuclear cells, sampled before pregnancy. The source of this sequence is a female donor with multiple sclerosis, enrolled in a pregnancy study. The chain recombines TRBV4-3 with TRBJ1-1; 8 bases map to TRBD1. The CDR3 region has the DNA TGCGCCAGCAGCCTACGAAACTGGACAGGGTTCAACACTGAAGCTTTCTTT. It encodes CASSLRNWTGFNTEAFF.